This T cell receptor (beta chain) was documented in a study of cytomegalovirus exposure and HLA in healthy donors. Study outcomes and limitations: For most subjects, TCR beta sequences were reported to predict HLA-A and HLA-B alleles with accuracy. An assumption of roughly uniform sequencing depth across donors underlay the presence/absence analyses.

Germline V CDR1 and CDR2: SGHTS, YDEGEE. The CDR3 covers 15 residues. The PCR employed 60 Vbeta primers together with 13 Jbeta primers. Clones were sequenced by immunoSEQ multiplex PCR, and TCRdb holds only the in-frame ones, with some missing. Of roughly 150,000 clones listed, roughly 84% were seen once; the top ten hold 2.5%. About this clone: Its antigen remains unidentified.

The V and J genes are TRBV5-8 and TRBJ2-5; D remains unclear. Gene TRBJ2-7 matches the end of the DNA better, so the J call may be wrong. Sequenced input: PBMCs. This receptor was taken from a man between 25 and 39 years old in good health and CMV-seropositive. The CDR3: CASSFPASLTYEQYF. In DNA, the CDR3 is TGTGCCAGCAGCTTCCCAGCGAGTCTTACCTACGAGCAGTACTTC.